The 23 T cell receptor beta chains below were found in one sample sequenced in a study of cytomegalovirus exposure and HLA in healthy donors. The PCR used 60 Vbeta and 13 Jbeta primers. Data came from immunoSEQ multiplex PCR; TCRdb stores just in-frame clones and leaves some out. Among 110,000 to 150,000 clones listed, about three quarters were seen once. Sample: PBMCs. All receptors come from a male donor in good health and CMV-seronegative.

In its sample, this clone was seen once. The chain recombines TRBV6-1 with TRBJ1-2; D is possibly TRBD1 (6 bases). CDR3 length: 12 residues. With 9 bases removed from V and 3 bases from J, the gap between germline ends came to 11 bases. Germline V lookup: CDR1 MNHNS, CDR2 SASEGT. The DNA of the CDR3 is TGTGCCAGTAGAGACAGGTACTATGGCTACACCTTC. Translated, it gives CASRDRYYGYTF.

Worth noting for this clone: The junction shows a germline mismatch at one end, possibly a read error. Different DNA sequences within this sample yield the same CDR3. Written as DNA, the CDR3 is TGTGCCAGCAGTGGCGTTCGGGGAGGTACCGGGGAGTTGTTTTTT. Translating gives CASSGVRGGTGELFF. The chain joins TRBV5-4 to TRBJ2-2; D perhaps matches TRBD2 (6 bases). The CDR3 extends over 15 amino acids. Germline assignment: CDR1 SGHNT and CDR2 YYREEE (reference sequence).

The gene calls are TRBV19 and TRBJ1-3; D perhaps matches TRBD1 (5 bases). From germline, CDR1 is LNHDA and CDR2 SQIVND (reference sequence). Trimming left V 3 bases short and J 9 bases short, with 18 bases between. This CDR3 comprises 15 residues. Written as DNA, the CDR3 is TGTGCCAGTAGTATCGGAGACAGCGACGGGAGCACCATATATTTT. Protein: CASSIGDSDGSTIYF.

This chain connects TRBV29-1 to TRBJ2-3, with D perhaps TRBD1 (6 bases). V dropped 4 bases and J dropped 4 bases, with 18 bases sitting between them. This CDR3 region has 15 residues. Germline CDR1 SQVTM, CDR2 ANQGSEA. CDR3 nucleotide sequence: TGCAGCGTTGCTGGGCAGGGGCCAACCCCAGATACGCAGTATTTT. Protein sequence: CSVAGQGPTPDTQYF.

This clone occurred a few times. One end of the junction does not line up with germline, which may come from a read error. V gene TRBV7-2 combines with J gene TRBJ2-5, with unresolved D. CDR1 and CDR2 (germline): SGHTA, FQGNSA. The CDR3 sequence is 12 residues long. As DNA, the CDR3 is TGTGCCGGCAGCTCCCCAGTGGAGACCCAGTACTTC. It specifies CAGSSPVETQYF.

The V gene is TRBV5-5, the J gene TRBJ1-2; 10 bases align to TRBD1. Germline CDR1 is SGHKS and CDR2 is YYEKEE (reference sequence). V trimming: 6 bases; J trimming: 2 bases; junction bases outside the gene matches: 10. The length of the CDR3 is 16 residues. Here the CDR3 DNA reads TGTGCCAGCACCCTCGGGGACAGGGGCCCAAACTATGGCTACACCTTC. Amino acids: CASTLGDRGPNYGYTF.

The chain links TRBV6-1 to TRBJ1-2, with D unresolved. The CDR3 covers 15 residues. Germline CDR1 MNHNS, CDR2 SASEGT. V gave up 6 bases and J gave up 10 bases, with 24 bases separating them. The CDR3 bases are TGTGCCAGCAGCCGCCTAAGTGGGAGAGTCCGTGACTACACCTTC. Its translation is CASSRLSGRVRDYTF.

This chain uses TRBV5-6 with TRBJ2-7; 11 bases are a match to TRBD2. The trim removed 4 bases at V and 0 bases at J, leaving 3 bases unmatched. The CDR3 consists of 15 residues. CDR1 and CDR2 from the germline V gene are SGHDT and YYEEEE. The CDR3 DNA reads TGTGCCAGCAGCGAAACTAGCGGGAGCTCCTACGAGCAGTACTTC. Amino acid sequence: CASSETSGSSYEQYF.

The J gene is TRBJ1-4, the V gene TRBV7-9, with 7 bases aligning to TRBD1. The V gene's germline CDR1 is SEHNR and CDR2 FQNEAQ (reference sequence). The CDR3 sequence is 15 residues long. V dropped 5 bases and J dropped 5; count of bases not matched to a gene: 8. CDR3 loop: CASSPPTGDNEKLFF. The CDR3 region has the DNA TGTGCCAGCAGCCCACCCACAGGGGACAATGAAAAACTGTTTTTT. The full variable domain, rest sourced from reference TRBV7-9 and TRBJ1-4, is DTGVSQNPRHKITKRGQNVTFRCDPISEHNRLYWYRQTLGQGPEFLTYFQNEAQLEKSRLLSDRFSAERPKGSFSTLEIQRTEQGDSAMYLCASSPPTGDNEKLFFGSGTQLSVL.

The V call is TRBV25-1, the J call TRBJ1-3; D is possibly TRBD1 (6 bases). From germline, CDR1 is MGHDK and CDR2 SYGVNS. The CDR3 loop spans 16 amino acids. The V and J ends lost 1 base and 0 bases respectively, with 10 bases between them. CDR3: CASSESARGSGNTIYF. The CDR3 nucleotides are TGTGCCAGCAGTGAATCCGCCAGGGGCTCTGGAAACACCATATATTTT.

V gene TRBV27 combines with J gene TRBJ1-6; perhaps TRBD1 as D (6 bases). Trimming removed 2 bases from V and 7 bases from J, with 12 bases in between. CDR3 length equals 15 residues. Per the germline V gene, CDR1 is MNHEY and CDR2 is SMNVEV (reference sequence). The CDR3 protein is CASSLPGGANSPLHF. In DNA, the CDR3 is TGTGCCAGCAGTTTACCGGGGGGCGCGAATTCACCCCTCCACTTT.

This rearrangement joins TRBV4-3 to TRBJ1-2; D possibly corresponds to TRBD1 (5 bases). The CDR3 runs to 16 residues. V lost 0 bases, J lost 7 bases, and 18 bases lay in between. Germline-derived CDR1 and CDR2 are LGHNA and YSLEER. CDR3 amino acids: CASSQDTVQVIGGYTF. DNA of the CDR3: TGCGCCAGCAGCCAAGATACGGTACAGGTTATCGGTGGCTACACCTTC.

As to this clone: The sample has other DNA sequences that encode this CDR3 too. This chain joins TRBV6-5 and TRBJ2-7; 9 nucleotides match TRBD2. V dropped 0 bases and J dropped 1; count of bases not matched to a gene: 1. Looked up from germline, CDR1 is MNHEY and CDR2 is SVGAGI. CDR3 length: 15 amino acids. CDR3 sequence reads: CASSYSSGGSYEQYF. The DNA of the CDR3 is TGTGCCAGCAGTTACTCAAGCGGGGGGTCCTACGAGCAGTACTTC.

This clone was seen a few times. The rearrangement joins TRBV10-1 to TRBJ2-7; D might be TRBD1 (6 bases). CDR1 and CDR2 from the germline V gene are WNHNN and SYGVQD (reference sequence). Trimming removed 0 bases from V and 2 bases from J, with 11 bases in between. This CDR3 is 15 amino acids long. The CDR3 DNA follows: TGCGCCAGCAGTGAGTCACAGGGAACAGCCTACGAGCAGTACTTC. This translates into CASSESQGTAYEQYF.

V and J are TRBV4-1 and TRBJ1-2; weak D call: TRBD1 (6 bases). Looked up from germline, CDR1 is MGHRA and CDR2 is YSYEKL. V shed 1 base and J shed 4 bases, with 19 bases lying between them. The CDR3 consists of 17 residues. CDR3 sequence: CASSQVVTGSFLYGYTF. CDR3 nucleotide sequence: TGCGCCAGCAGCCAAGTCGTGACAGGCTCCTTTCTCTATGGCTACACCTTC.

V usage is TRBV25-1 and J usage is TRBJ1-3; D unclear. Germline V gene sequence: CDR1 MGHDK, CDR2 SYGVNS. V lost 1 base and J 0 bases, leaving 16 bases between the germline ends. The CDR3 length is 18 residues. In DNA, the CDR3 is TGTGCCAGCAGTGAATTCTTAACAGCTGCAACCTCTGGAAACACCATATATTTT. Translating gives CASSEFLTAATSGNTIYF. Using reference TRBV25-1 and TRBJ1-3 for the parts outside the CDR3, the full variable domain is EADIYQTPRYLVIGTGKKITLECSQTMGHDKMYWYQQDPGMELHLIHYSYGVNSTEKGDLSSESTVSRIRTEHFPLTLESARPSHTSQYLCASSEFLTAATSGNTIYFGEGSWLTVV.

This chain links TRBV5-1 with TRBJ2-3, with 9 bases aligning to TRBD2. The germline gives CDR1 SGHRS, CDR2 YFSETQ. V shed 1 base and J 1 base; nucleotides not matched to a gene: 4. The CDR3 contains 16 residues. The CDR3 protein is CASSLFGGRGTDTQYF. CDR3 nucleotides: TGCGCCAGCAGCTTGTTCGGCGGGAGGGGCACAGATACGCAGTATTTT.

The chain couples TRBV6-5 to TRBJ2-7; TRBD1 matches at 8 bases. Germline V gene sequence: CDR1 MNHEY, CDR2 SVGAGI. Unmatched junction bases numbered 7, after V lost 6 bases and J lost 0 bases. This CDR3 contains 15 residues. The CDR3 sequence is CASRLGQGTSYEQYF. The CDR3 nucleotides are TGTGCCAGCAGACTCGGACAGGGTACCTCCTACGAGCAGTACTTC.

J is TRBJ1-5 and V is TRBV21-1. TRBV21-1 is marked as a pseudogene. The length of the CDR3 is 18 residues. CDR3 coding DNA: TGTGCCAGCAGCAAAGAAGAGACGCATAGCTATAGCAATCAGCCCCAGCATTTT. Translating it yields CASSKEETHSYSNQPQHF.

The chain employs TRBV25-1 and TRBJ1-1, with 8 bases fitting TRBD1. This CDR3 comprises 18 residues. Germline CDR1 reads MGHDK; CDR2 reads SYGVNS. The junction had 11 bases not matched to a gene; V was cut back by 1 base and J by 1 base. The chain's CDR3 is CASSESRAGGLGNTEAFF. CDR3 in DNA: TGTGCCAGCAGTGAATCTAGGGCAGGGGGCTTAGGGAACACTGAAGCTTTCTTT.

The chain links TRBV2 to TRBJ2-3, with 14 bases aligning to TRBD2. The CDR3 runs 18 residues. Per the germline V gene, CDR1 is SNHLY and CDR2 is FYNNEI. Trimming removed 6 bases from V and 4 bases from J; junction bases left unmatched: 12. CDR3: CASRARLAGGFTADTQYF. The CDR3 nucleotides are TGTGCCAGCAGAGCCCGACTAGCGGGAGGGTTCACCGCAGATACGCAGTATTTT.

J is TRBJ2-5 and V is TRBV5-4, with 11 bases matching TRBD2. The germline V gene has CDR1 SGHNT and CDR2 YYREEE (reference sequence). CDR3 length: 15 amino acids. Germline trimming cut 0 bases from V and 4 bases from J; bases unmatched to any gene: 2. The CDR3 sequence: CASSLVLAGGETQYF. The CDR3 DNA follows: TGTGCCAGCAGCTTGGTGCTAGCGGGAGGAGAGACCCAGTACTTC.

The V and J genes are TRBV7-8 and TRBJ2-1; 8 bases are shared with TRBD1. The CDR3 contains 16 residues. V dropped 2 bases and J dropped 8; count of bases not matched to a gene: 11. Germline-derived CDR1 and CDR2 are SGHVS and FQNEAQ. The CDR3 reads CASSLFQGASSHEQFF. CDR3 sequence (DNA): TGTGCCAGCAGCTTATTCCAGGGGGCTTCAAGCCATGAGCAGTTCTTC.